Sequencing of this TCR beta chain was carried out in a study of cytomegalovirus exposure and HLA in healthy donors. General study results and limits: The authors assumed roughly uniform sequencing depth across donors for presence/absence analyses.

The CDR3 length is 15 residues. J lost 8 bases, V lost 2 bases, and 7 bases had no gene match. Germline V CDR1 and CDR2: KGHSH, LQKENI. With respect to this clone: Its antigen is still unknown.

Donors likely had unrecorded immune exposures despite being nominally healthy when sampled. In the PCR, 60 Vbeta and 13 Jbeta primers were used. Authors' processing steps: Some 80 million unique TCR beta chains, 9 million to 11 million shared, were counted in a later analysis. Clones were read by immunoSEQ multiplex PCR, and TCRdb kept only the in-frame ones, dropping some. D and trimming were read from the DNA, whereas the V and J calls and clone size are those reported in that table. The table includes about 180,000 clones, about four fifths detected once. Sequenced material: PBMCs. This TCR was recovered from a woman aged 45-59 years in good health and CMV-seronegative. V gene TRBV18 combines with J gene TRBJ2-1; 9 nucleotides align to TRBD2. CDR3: CASSPEASGTDEQFF. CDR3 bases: TGTGCCAGCTCACCAGAGGCTAGCGGGACCGATGAGCAGTTCTTC.